Below, 31 T cell receptor beta chains from the same sample are listed, as sequenced in a study of blood T cell repertoires in COVID-19. Libraries were prepared by immunoSEQ multiplex PCR; TCRdb keeps only in-frame clonotypes and omits some of them. This table holds roughly 80,000 clones, more than 90% found once. The material sequenced was peripheral blood. The receptors here all came from a woman of 80 years or more with active or convalescent COVID-19.

The chain has TRBV7-9 and TRBJ2-7, with 8 nucleotides matching TRBD1. The CDR3 loop spans 15 amino acids. Germline V lookup: CDR1 SEHNR, CDR2 FQNEAQ (reference sequence). With V trimmed by 5 bases and J by 3 bases, 9 bases remained unmatched. The CDR3 spells CASSKGQGPHYEQYF. The CDR3 DNA follows: TGTGCCAGCAGCAAAGGACAGGGTCCCCACTACGAGCAGTACTTC.

The rearrangement joins TRBV5-6 to TRBJ1-1; no firm D call. This CDR3 contains 11 residues. The V gene's germline CDR1 is SGHDT and CDR2 YYEEEE. Trimming removed 4 bases at V and 5 bases at J, with 6 bases between. This chain's CDR3 is CASSTRTEAFF. The CDR3 DNA follows: TGTGCCAGCAGCACTCGGACTGAAGCTTTCTTT.

V is TRBV6-2 or TRBV6-3 and J is TRBJ2-4; 16 positions agree with TRBD2. CDR1 MNHEY and CDR2 SVGEGT come from the germline V gene. The CDR3 is 19 amino acids. V shed 5 bases, J shed 0 bases, and the junction held 7 bases outside the gene matches. This CDR3 is CASSKSGLAGGLAKNIQYF. In DNA, the CDR3 is TGTGCCAGCAGTAAATCGGGACTAGCGGGGGGGCTAGCCAAAAACATTCAGTACTTC.

J is TRBJ1-5 and V is TRBV14; weak D call: TRBD1 (5 bases). With 0 bases removed from V and 5 bases from J, the gap between germline ends came to 14 bases. Germline CDR1 is SGHDN and CDR2 is FVKESK. This CDR3 is built from 16 residues. CDR3 sequence (DNA): TGTGCCAGCAGCCAAGATCCCTCCACGGGGGATCAGCCCCAGCATTTT. This sequence encodes CASSQDPSTGDQPQHF. The variable domain in full, with the rest retrieved from reference TRBV14 and TRBJ1-5, is EAGVTQFPSHSVIEKGQTVTLRCDPISGHDNLYWYRRVMGKEIKFLLHFVKESKQDESGMPNNRFLAERTGGTYSTLKVQPAELEDSGVYFCASSQDPSTGDQPQHFGDGTRLSIL.

This clone was counted between two and nine times. Other nucleotide sequences in the sample specify the same CDR3. The chain couples TRBV28 to TRBJ1-2; D is unclear. Trimming removed 2 bases at V and 8 bases at J, with 12 bases between. The CDR3 spans 13 residues. Germline-derived CDR1 and CDR2 are MDHEN and SYDVKM. Here the CDR3 DNA reads TGTGCCAGCAGTTTAGGGAGGGTAGGGGGCTACACCTTC. It is translated as CASSLGRVGGYTF.

The rearrangement joins TRBV3-1 (or the pseudogene TRBV3-2) to TRBJ2-7, with 9 bases lining up with TRBD1. V lost 3 bases and J lost 7; bases outside the gene matches: 4. The CDR3 runs to 13 residues. CDR1 LGHDT and CDR2 YNNKEL come from the germline V gene (reference sequence). As DNA, the CDR3 is TGTGCCAGCAGCCACGGGACAGGGAGGGAGCAGTACTTC. Translating gives CASSHGTGREQYF.

This clone appeared a single time. The rearrangement uses TRBV6-5 and TRBJ1-3; 7 nucleotides line up with TRBD1. With V trimmed by 0 bases and J by 8 bases, 4 bases remained unmatched. Germline loops: CDR1 MNHEY, CDR2 SVGAGI. The CDR3 totals 14 residues. The CDR3 loop is CASSYSTRGYTIYF. In DNA form, the CDR3 reads TGTGCCAGCAGTTACTCGACCAGGGGGTACACCATATATTTT.

V and J are TRBV7-3 and TRBJ2-3, with unresolved D. Looked up from germline, CDR1 is SGHTA and CDR2 is FQGTGA. The CDR3 has 14 residues. Trimming shortened V by 2 bases and J by 6 bases, and 12 bases separated the two germline ends. For the CDR3, the DNA is TGTGCCAGCAGCTTAGAGCCCTCTACGGATACGCAGTATTTT. It encodes CASSLEPSTDTQYF. Full variable domain (remainder filled in from reference TRBV7-3 and TRBJ2-3): GAGVSQTPSNKVTEKGKYVELRCDPISGHTALYWYRQSLGQGPEFLIYFQGTGAADDSGLPNDRFFAVRPEGSVSTLKIQRTERGDSAVYLCASSLEPSTDTQYFGPGTRLTVL.

This clone was recorded a few times. Here the CDR3 reads CASSLTSGPDTQYF. CDR3 sequence (DNA): TGCGCCAGCAGCTTGACTAGCGGGCCAGATACGCAGTATTTT. The chain couples TRBV5-1 to TRBJ2-3; TRBD2 matches at 9 bases. The CDR3 extends over 14 amino acids. Germline CDR1 and CDR2: SGHRS and YFSETQ. Losses at the gene ends were 1 base for V and 4 bases for J; bases not matched to a gene: 1.

This sequence joins TRBV20-1 and TRBJ2-7; possible D gene TRBD2, 5 bases. The V gene's germline CDR1 is DFQATT and CDR2 SNEGSKA (reference sequence). CDR3 length equals 11 residues. V was clipped by 2 bases and J by 4 bases, with 6 bases between them. CDR3 loop: CSARSGYEQYF. The DNA of the CDR3 is TGCAGTGCTAGATCGGGGTACGAGCAGTACTTC.

The CDR3 nucleotides are TGTGCCAGCAGCCAAGATTCATACGAGCAGTACTTC. Protein: CASSQDSYEQYF. The chain links TRBV3-1 (or the pseudogene TRBV3-2) to TRBJ2-7; D is unclear. This CDR3 region has 12 residues. Deletions cut 0 bases from V and 4 bases from J, with 4 bases between. Germline V lookup: CDR1 LGHDT, CDR2 YNNKEL (reference sequence).

The CDR3 region has the DNA TGTGCCAGCAGCTCGGGACTAGGGGACCAGTACTTC. It specifies CASSSGLGDQYF. This chain uses TRBV13 with TRBJ2-7, with 8 bases that match TRBD2. J lost 10 bases, V lost 4 bases, and 6 bases had no gene match. The CDR3 is made up of 12 amino acids. The V gene's germline CDR1 is PRHDT and CDR2 FYEKMQ (reference sequence).

This chain links TRBV27 with TRBJ2-5; 8 nucleotides match TRBD1. CDR3 length: 15 amino acids. Trimming at V came to 5 bases and at J to 4 bases, leaving 9 bases not matched to a gene. Germline CDR1 reads MNHEY; CDR2 reads SMNVEV (reference sequence). In nucleotides, the CDR3 is TGTGCCAGCAGTCCTCTTAGGACAGGGCGAGAGACCCAGTACTTC. Protein: CASSPLRTGRETQYF.

The chain has TRBV29-1 and TRBJ2-1; D might be TRBD2 (7 bases). The CDR3 spans 13 residues. Trimming took 7 bases from V and 4 from J, leaving 14 bases between them. Germline CDR1 reads SQVTM; CDR2 reads ANQGSEA. The CDR3 loop reads CSGGGIRYNEQFF. The CDR3 coding sequence is TGCAGCGGGGGGGGCATAAGGTACAATGAGCAGTTCTTC.

The chain has TRBV9 and TRBJ2-3; maybe TRBD2 (5 bases). Trimming took 0 bases from V and 3 from J, leaving 14 bases between them. Germline V gene lookup returns CDR1 SGDLS and CDR2 YYNGEE. This CDR3 is 16 amino acids long. The CDR3 nucleotides are TGTGCCAGCAGCGTAGCTGAAGGCTGGAGGACAGATACGCAGTATTTT. It specifies CASSVAEGWRTDTQYF.

This clone occurred once. V is TRBV3-1 (or the pseudogene TRBV3-2) and J is TRBJ2-7, with 8 nucleotides matching TRBD2. This CDR3 has 16 amino acids. Germline V gene lookup returns CDR1 LGHDT and CDR2 YNNKEL (reference sequence). Trimming at V came to 4 bases and at J to 3 bases, leaving 11 bases not matched to a gene. CDR3 region: CASSPWSGRGDYEQYF. The CDR3 nucleotides read TGTGCCAGCAGCCCGTGGTCCGGGCGGGGGGACTACGAGCAGTACTTC.

The chain joins TRBV5-1 to TRBJ2-7; TRBD1 aligns across 10 bases. The V gene's germline CDR1 is SGHRS and CDR2 YFSETQ. J lost 7 bases, V lost 4 bases, and 8 bases had no gene match. The CDR3 covers 14 residues. DNA of the CDR3: TGCGCCAGCAGCGGGAGACAGGGGGCAGGAGAGCAGTACTTC. It yields the protein CASSGRQGAGEQYF.

V and J are TRBV12-3 or TRBV12-4 and TRBJ2-1; no reliable D call. Trimming took off 7 bases at V and 6 bases at J, with 13 bases between the two ends. The CDR3 has 13 residues. The CDR3 spells CASILDSPNEQFF. The CDR3 DNA reads TGTGCCAGCATCTTAGACTCACCCAATGAGCAGTTCTTC.

The chain carries TRBV29-1 and TRBJ1-1; 8 bases line up with TRBD1. The V and J ends lost 3 bases and 3 bases, in that order; junction bases with no gene match: 3. CDR1 SQVTM and CDR2 ANQGSEA come from the germline V gene. The CDR3 consists of 13 residues. The CDR3 coding sequence is TGCAGCGTTGAGACAGGGGCGGACACTGAAGCTTTCTTT. This gives the protein CSVETGADTEAFF.

V usage is TRBV28 and J usage is TRBJ1-1; 8 nucleotides match TRBD1. V was clipped by 4 bases and J by 3 bases; unmatched bases: 7. CDR1 is MDHEN and CDR2 is SYDVKM in the germline V gene. The CDR3 is 15 amino acids. The CDR3 coding sequence is TGTGCCAGCAGTTGGGCAGGGGGCCGGTACACTGAAGCTTTCTTT. This encodes CASSWAGGRYTEAFF.

This clone was detected once. This chain joins TRBV29-1 and TRBJ1-1; perhaps TRBD1 as D (6 bases). The CDR3 contains 12 residues. V shed 6 bases and J shed 1 base, with 9 bases lying between them. Germline-derived CDR1 and CDR2 are SQVTM and ANQGSEA. For the CDR3, the DNA is TGCAGCGTAGGACAGACGAACACTGAAGCTTTCTTT. It translates to CSVGQTNTEAFF.

This sequence joins TRBV30 and TRBJ1-1; D not certain. This CDR3 is built from 14 residues. V was shortened by 3 bases and J by 5 bases, with 16 bases between the two germline ends. Germline CDR1 and CDR2: GTSNPN and SVGIG (reference sequence). CDR3 protein: CAWRDRGGNTEAFF. In DNA, the CDR3 is TGTGCCTGGAGGGATCGGGGAGGCAATACTGAAGCTTTCTTT.

The chain carries TRBV30 and TRBJ1-2; a weak D match, TRBD1 (5 bases). The germline V and J ends were trimmed by 0 bases and 7 bases, with 6 bases remaining between them. Germline V gene lookup returns CDR1 GTSNPN and CDR2 SVGIG (reference sequence). The length of the CDR3 is 11 residues. Here the CDR3 DNA reads TGTGCCTGGAGTGTAGGGGTTGGCTACACCTTC. Translation: CAWSVGVGYTF. The complete variable domain, with remaining parts taken from reference TRBV30 and TRBJ1-2, reads SQTIHQWPATLVQPVGSPLSLECTVEGTSNPNLYWYRQAAGRGLQLLFYSVGIGQISSEVPQNLSASRPQDRQFILSSKKLLLSDSGFYLCAWSVGVGYTFGSGTRLTVV.

This clone was recorded once. This chain joins TRBV2 and TRBJ1-3, with D unresolved. This CDR3 is 15 amino acids long. Trimming pared 3 bases from V and 3 bases from J, leaving 12 bases between. The germline V gene has CDR1 SNHLY and CDR2 FYNNEI. The CDR3 region is CASSDSLQLGNTIYF. The CDR3 nucleotides are TGTGCCAGCAGTGACTCTCTACAGCTTGGAAACACCATATATTTT.

The DNA of the CDR3 is TGTGCCAGCTCCCTTGGGGGCGGCGGGGAGCTGTTTTTT. Its translation: CASSLGGGGELFF. The chain carries TRBV3-1 (or the pseudogene TRBV3-2) and TRBJ2-2; tentative D call: TRBD1 (6 bases). V was cut by 8 bases and J by 7 bases, with 14 bases left in between. The CDR3 runs to 13 residues. The germline V gene encodes CDR1 LGHDT and CDR2 YNNKEL (reference sequence).

The count of this clone is one. The chain carries TRBV5-5 and TRBJ2-7; 8 nucleotides match TRBD2. V was pared by 2 bases and J by 3 bases, with 4 bases of the junction left unmatched. Per the germline V gene, CDR1 is SGHKS and CDR2 is YYEKEE (reference sequence). This CDR3 has 14 residues. The CDR3 DNA reads TGTGCCAGCAGCTTACGGGGGGGCGTCTACGAGCAGTACTTC. It is translated as CASSLRGGVYEQYF.

This chain uses TRBV5-4 with TRBJ2-2; 8 bases are shared with TRBD1. CDR1 SGHNT and CDR2 YYREEE come from the germline V gene (reference sequence). The CDR3 contains 16 residues. V shed 4 bases, J shed 1 base, and the junction held 6 bases outside the gene matches. As DNA, the CDR3 is TGTGCCAGCAGCCCGGGTGGGACAGGGAACACCGGGGAGCTGTTTTTT. It specifies CASSPGGTGNTGELFF.

This chain uses TRBV28 with TRBJ1-2; TRBD1 agrees at 7 bases. CDR3 size: 15 residues. Trimming removed 6 bases from V and 1 base from J; junction bases left unmatched: 8. Germline-derived CDR1 and CDR2 are MDHEN and SYDVKM. CDR3 residues: CASSPGTAFNYGYTF. CDR3 nucleotides: TGTGCCAGCAGCCCCGGGACAGCGTTTAACTATGGCTACACCTTC.

The V and J genes are TRBV9 and TRBJ1-2; no firm D call. V lost 3 bases to trimming and J lost 4 bases, with 10 bases between them. The CDR3 has 13 amino acids. The V gene's germline CDR1 is SGDLS and CDR2 YYNGEE. The CDR3 spells CASSAGSLYGYTF. The CDR3 coding sequence is TGTGCCAGCAGCGCCGGGAGCCTCTATGGCTACACCTTC.

This chain connects TRBV6-2 or TRBV6-3 to TRBJ2-7; 7 bases match TRBD1. The germline V gene encodes CDR1 MNHEY and CDR2 SVGEGT. The length of the CDR3 is 14 residues. With V trimmed by 7 bases and J by 0 bases, 6 bases remained unmatched. CDR3 amino acids: CASTYGTVSYEQYF. The CDR3 coding sequence is TGTGCCAGCACTTATGGGACAGTCTCCTACGAGCAGTACTTC.

This chain links TRBV5-6 with TRBJ1-5; D call uncertain. V was clipped by 4 bases and J by 0 bases, with 8 bases between them. The CDR3 is 14 residues long. Per the germline V gene, CDR1 is SGHDT and CDR2 is YYEEEE. The chain's CDR3 is CASSEHYSNQPQHF. The DNA for the CDR3 is TGTGCCAGCAGCGAACATTATAGCAATCAGCCCCAGCATTTT. The variable domain in full, with the rest retrieved from reference TRBV5-6 and TRBJ1-5, is DAGVTQSPTHLIKTRGQQVTLRCSPKSGHDTVSWYQQALGQGPQFIFQYYEEEERQRGNFPDRFSGHQFPNYSSELNVNALLLGDSALYLCASSEHYSNQPQHFGDGTRLSIL.